This T cell receptor (beta chain) was retrieved from a study of graft-versus-host responses after intestinal transplantation. Turning to the study itself: Once they had received anti-thymocyte globulin induction, all recipients took tacrolimus and steroids for approximately three years.

About this clone: What it recognizes is unknown.

Clones were sequenced by immunoSEQ multiplex PCR, and TCRdb holds only the in-frame ones, with some missing. The table has about 47,000 clones, approximately 95% seen once. The CDR3 extends over 15 amino acids. V was clipped by 5 bases and J by 0 bases, with 13 bases between them. The germline V gene has CDR1 SNHLY and CDR2 FYNNEI. This receptor was identified in a human donor who was the organ donor for an intestinal transplant. This rearrangement joins TRBV2 to TRBJ2-5; D possibly matches TRBD1 or TRBD2 (5 bases each). This sample comprised unstimulated CD8+ T cells sorted from spleen or lymph node cells, obtained before transplant. CDR3 sequence: CASSPGRTYQETQYF. CDR3 in DNA: TGTGCCAGCAGTCCGGGACGGACGTACCAAGAGACCCAGTACTTC.